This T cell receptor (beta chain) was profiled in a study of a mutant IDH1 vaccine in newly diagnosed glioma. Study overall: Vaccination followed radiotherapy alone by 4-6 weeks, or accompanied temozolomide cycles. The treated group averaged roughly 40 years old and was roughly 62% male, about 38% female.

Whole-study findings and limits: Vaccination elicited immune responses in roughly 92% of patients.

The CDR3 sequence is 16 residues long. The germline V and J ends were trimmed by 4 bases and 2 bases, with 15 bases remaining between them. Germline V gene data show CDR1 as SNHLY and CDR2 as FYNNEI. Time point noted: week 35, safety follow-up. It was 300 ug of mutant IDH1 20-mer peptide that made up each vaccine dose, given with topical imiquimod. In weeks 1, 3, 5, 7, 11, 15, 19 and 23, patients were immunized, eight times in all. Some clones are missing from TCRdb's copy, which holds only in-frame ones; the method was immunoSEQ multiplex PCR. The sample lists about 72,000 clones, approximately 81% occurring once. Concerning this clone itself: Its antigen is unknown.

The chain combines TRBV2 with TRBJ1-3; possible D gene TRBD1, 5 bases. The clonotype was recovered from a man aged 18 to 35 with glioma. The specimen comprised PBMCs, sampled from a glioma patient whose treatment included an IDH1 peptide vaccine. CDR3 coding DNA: TGTGCCAGCAGTGCCCAGGGACCCGGGGCTGGAAACACCATATATTTT. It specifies CASSAQGPGAGNTIYF.